Sequencing of this T cell receptor (beta chain) was carried out in a study of shared clonotypes between healthy human individuals. Study at large: Donors had three CD4 naive, three CD4 memory, two CD8 naive and one CD8 memory plate apiece. The study, taken as a whole, reports: Clonotypes not shared had lower generation probabilities than those common to all four donors. Across subsets, estimated richness was generally greater for naive than for memory populations.

V trimming: 1 base; J trimming: 3 bases; junction bases outside the gene matches: 4. Germline V gives CDR1 SGHRS, CDR2 YFSETQ. This CDR3 has 15 amino acids. Assay used: immunoSEQ multiplex PCR; TCRdb lists only in-frame clones, some missing. This sample yields approximately 2.1 million clones, of which over 90% are seen a single time; 0.39% belongs to the top ten. Healthy HIV-negative adults without recent acute infections or vaccinations served as donors. A note on this clone: Its specificity is unknown.

J is TRBJ1-5 and V is TRBV5-1; TRBD1 aligns across 7 bases. The sequenced sample was naive CD4+ T cells from PBMCs. Subset specified: CD45RA+ positively selected. This sequence originates from a man younger than 35 in good health. Some clones in this sample may be carry-over from other donors' samples. The CDR3 is CASSLSGTVNQPQHF. CDR3 in DNA: TGCGCCAGCAGCTTGTCGGGGACAGTCAATCAGCCCCAGCATTTT.